What follows are 29 T cell receptor beta chains derived from one specimen sequenced in a study of human T cells and chemical hapten exposure. TCRdb passed the RACE reads through MiXCR, listing each CDR3 protein once. The profile shows some 31,000 distinct CDR3 sequences, approximately 5.5% of them singletons. Time point denoted: healthy volunteer bleed at 6 weeks. Researchers extracted total RNA from unfractionated whole blood. The sequencing sample was made of whole blood. The receptors here all came from a human donor in good health. Some clones in this sample may be carry-over from other donors' samples.

There are many counts of this clonotype. The CDR3 DNA reads TGTGCCAGCAGTCGGACAGTGAGCTCCTACGAGCAGTACTTC. It codes for CASSRTVSSYEQYF. The J gene is TRBJ2-7, the V gene TRBV6-5; D possibly corresponds to TRBD1 (6 bases). Germline-derived CDR1 and CDR2 are MNHEY and SVGAGI. This CDR3 contains 14 residues. Trimming took off 5 bases at V and 0 bases at J, with 11 bases between the two ends.

This clonotype was found many times. This chain joins TRBV5-1 and TRBJ2-1; D may match TRBD1 or TRBD2 (5 bases each). The CDR3 runs 16 residues. Germline-derived CDR1 and CDR2 are SGHRS and YFSETQ. V shed 2 bases and J shed 8 bases, with 20 bases lying between them. DNA for the CDR3: TGCGCCAGCAGCTTTGGGGGTTCGGGTCAACAATATGAGCAGTTCTTC. It encodes CASSFGGSGQQYEQFF.

This clonotype was detected only a few times. The V and J genes are TRBV7-2 and TRBJ2-2; no firm D call. Germline V gene sequence: CDR1 SGHTA, CDR2 FQGNSA. Trimming took 0 bases from V and 8 from J, leaving 10 bases between them. The CDR3 runs to 14 residues. The CDR3 DNA follows: TGTGCCAGCAGCTTAGCGTGGCTAGGGGGGGAGCTGTTTTTT. This translates into CASSLAWLGGELFF.

This clonotype was picked up many times. Mismatch with germline at one junction end may stem from a read error. The chain employs TRBV7-8 and TRBJ2-7; D tentatively fits TRBD1 or TRBD2 (6 bases each). This CDR3 has 14 amino acids. From germline, CDR1 is SGHVS and CDR2 FQNEAQ. This CDR3 is CASSLATGSYEQYF. The CDR3 bases are TGTGCCAGCAGCCTAGCGACAGGTTCCTACGAGCAGTACTTC.

Judged by abundance, this clonotype is medium-sized. The chain recombines TRBV12-3 or TRBV12-4 with TRBJ2-3; D is ambiguous. The CDR3 length is 13 residues. V dropped 0 bases and J dropped 10 bases, with 11 bases sitting between them. The CDR3 here is CASSLAEIVAQYF. CDR3 DNA sequence: TGTGCCAGCAGTTTAGCGGAGATTGTGGCGCAGTATTTT.

In the case of this clonotype: A much larger clone differs by one base, so this may be a read error. This likely comes from a read error, as the CDR3 has no conserved phenylalanine or tryptophan at its end. In DNA form, the CDR3 reads TGCAGTGCTAGAGATCCCACGAGGGATGAAGCTTTCATT. Translating it yields CSARDPTRDEAFI. The chain has TRBV20-1 and TRBJ1-1; D unresolved. Trimming cost V 0 bases and J 7 bases, with 12 bases left between them. This CDR3 comprises 13 residues. The germline gives CDR1 DFQATT, CDR2 SNEGSKA (reference sequence).

This clonotype came up many times. The V and J genes are TRBV5-1 and TRBJ1-1, with no clear D. Germline lookup yields CDR1 SGHRS and CDR2 YFSETQ. This CDR3 contains 14 residues. V lost 1 base, J lost 4 bases, and 11 bases lay in between. In nucleotides, the CDR3 is TGCGCCAGCAGCTTGATATGGGAGGTCACTGAAGCTTTCTTT. Encoded protein: CASSLIWEVTEAFF.

This clonotype was detected many times. This rearrangement joins TRBV28 to TRBJ1-1, with D perhaps matching TRBD1 (5 bases). Trimming pared 5 bases from V and 7 bases from J, leaving 14 bases between. The V gene's germline CDR1 is MDHEN and CDR2 SYDVKM. CDR3 size: 13 residues. The CDR3 DNA reads TGTGCCAGCAGTCCTCGAGACAGACTTGAAGCTTTCTTT. Protein product: CASSPRDRLEAFF.

This clonotype was recorded at least ten times. The chain carries TRBV5-5 and TRBJ2-3; a possible D gene is TRBD1 (5 bases). Trimming removed 0 bases at V and 3 bases at J, with 8 bases between. Germline lookup yields CDR1 SGHKS and CDR2 YYEKEE (reference sequence). This CDR3 has 14 residues. Written as DNA, the CDR3 is TGTGCCAGCAGCTTGGACAGGCAAACAGATACGCAGTATTTT. Its translation is CASSLDRQTDTQYF. Filled out from reference TRBV5-5 and TRBJ2-3, the complete variable domain reads DAGVTQSPTHLIKTRGQQVTLRCSPISGHKSVSWYQQVLGQGPQFIFQYYEKEERGRGNFPDRFSARQFPNYSSELNVNALLLGDSALYLCASSLDRQTDTQYFGPGTRLTVL.

There are many counts of this clonotype. The chain couples TRBV9 to TRBJ2-3; 10 bases agree with TRBD2. V lost 0 bases to trimming and J lost 5 bases; unmatched junction nucleotides: 6. Germline V lookup: CDR1 SGDLS, CDR2 YYNGEE. This CDR3 has 16 residues. The CDR3 loop reads CASSVAQRGGQDTQYF. The CDR3 DNA reads as TGTGCCAGCAGCGTAGCTCAGCGGGGGGGCCAAGATACGCAGTATTTT. The complete variable domain, with remaining parts taken from reference TRBV9 and TRBJ2-3, reads DSGVTQTPKHLITATGQRVTLRCSPRSGDLSVYWYQQSLDQGLQFLIQYYNGEERAKGNILERFSAQQFPDLHSELNLSSLELGDSALYFCASSVAQRGGQDTQYFGPGTRLTVL.

This clonotype has more than one count but fewer than ten. In nucleotides, the CDR3 is TGCAGCGTTGAAGATCTGGGCAGGGTTGGCTACACCTTC. Residues: CSVEDLGRVGYTF. The chain links TRBV29-1 to TRBJ1-2; D is possibly TRBD1 (5 bases). Germline assignment: CDR1 SQVTM and CDR2 ANQGSEA. This CDR3 is built from 13 residues. The V gene lost 0 bases and the J gene lost 7 bases, with 12 bases spanning the gap.

The rearrangement uses TRBV6-1 and TRBJ2-7; D not resolved. Trimming stripped 3 bases from V and 4 bases from J, with 10 bases between. The CDR3 covers 13 residues. Germline lookup yields CDR1 MNHNS and CDR2 SASEGT. CDR3 sequence (DNA): TGTGCCAGCAGTGAGGTCGGGCCGTACGAGCAGTACTTC. It translates to CASSEVGPYEQYF.

With respect to this clonotype: A much more abundant neighbour one base away suggests this may be a read error. This chain uses TRBV29-1 with TRBJ2-1; 7 bases are shared with TRBD1. CDR3 length: 12 residues. Per germline, CDR1 SQVTM and CDR2 ANQGSEA. Losses at the gene ends were 3 bases for V and 8 bases for J; bases not matched to a gene: 4. CDR3 in DNA: TGCAGCGTTGACAGGGGGTGTGATGAGCAGTTCTTC. Its translation: CSVDRGCDEQFF.

This clonotype came up many times. The rearrangement joins TRBV29-1 to TRBJ2-3; D not resolved. This CDR3 is built from 11 residues. Germline CDR1 SQVTM, CDR2 ANQGSEA. Trimming left V 5 bases short and J 4 bases short, with 7 bases between. This CDR3 is CSVTLSDTQYF. CDR3 bases: TGCAGCGTTACCTTATCAGATACGCAGTATTTT.

By sample fraction, this clonotype is medium-sized (0.01 to 0.1%). CDR3 in amino acids: CASSVVAGGTEAFF. The CDR3 nucleotides are TGTGCCAGCAGCGTAGTTGCAGGGGGCACTGAAGCTTTCTTT. The chain is built from TRBV9 and TRBJ1-1; 7 bases fit TRBD1. Germline values: CDR1 SGDLS, CDR2 YYNGEE. The CDR3 extends over 14 amino acids. V gave up 0 bases and J gave up 4 bases; unmatched junction bases: 3.

The rearrangement uses TRBV7-8 and TRBJ2-5, with D possibly being TRBD1 (6 bases). Germline-derived CDR1 and CDR2 are SGHVS and FQNEAQ. The ends were cut back, 5 bases at V and 4 bases at J, with 20 bases in the middle. This CDR3 has 16 amino acids. The CDR3 loop reads CASSRSRDIKPETQYF. The CDR3 DNA follows: TGTGCCAGCAGCCGCTCCCGGGACATTAAGCCAGAGACCCAGTACTTC.

This clonotype was observed at least ten times. The V gene is TRBV27, the J gene TRBJ2-7; the D is unclear. Trimming pared 3 bases from V and 2 bases from J, leaving 8 bases between. Germline V gene sequence: CDR1 MNHEY, CDR2 SMNVEV (reference sequence). The CDR3 runs 13 residues. DNA for the CDR3: TGTGCCAGCAGTTTTCGGAGACCCTACGAGCAGTACTTC. Translation: CASSFRRPYEQYF.

This clonotype came up many times. The chain uses TRBV5-1 and TRBJ1-1, with D possibly matching TRBD1 (6 bases). Per the germline V gene, CDR1 is SGHRS and CDR2 is YFSETQ. The CDR3 runs to 14 residues. V gave up 2 bases and J gave up 5 bases, with 13 bases separating them. CDR3 in DNA: TGCGCCAGCAGCTTCAACCAGGGGAAAACTGAAGCTTTCTTT. Translating it yields CASSFNQGKTEAFF.

This rearrangement joins TRBV6-4 to TRBJ2-3; 12 nucleotides match TRBD2. This CDR3 spans 14 amino acids. V lost 4 bases to trimming and J lost 4 bases; unmatched junction nucleotides: 0. CDR1 MRHNA and CDR2 SNTAGT come from the germline V gene. The DNA for the CDR3 is TGTGCCAGCAGTGCTAGCGGGGGGGCAGATACGCAGTATTTT. Translated, it gives CASSASGGADTQYF.

Only a few counts were recorded for this clonotype. V usage is TRBV5-1 and J usage is TRBJ2-5; 7 nucleotides match TRBD2. In germline, CDR1 is SGHRS, CDR2 YFSETQ. The CDR3 has 15 amino acids. Trimming took 0 bases from V and 1 from J; bases not matched to a gene: 3. DNA of the CDR3: TGCGCCAGCAGCTTGGCTAGCGGCTTCCAAGAGACCCAGTACTTC. This encodes CASSLASGFQETQYF. Combining the CDR3 with reference TRBV5-1 and TRBJ2-5 gives the whole variable domain KAGVTQTPRYLIKTRGQQVTLSCSPISGHRSVSWYQQTPGQGLQFLFEYFSETQRNKGNFPGRFSGRQFSNSRSEMNVSTLELGDSALYLCASSLASGFQETQYFGPGTRLLVL.

The table lists this clonotype with many counts. The J gene is TRBJ2-3, the V gene TRBV10-3; D might be TRBD2 (6 bases). CDR1 is ENHRY, CDR2 SYGVKD, per germline. V was cut by 2 bases and J by 0 bases, with 9 bases left in between. The CDR3 has 15 amino acids. The CDR3 spells CAISEGGPSTDTQYF. CDR3 nucleotides: TGTGCCATCAGTGAGGGAGGGCCCAGCACAGATACGCAGTATTTT.

At least ten counts were recorded for this clonotype. The rearrangement links TRBV24-1 to TRBJ2-1; D not resolved. CDR3 length: 14 amino acids. Per the germline V gene, CDR1 is KGHDR and CDR2 is SFDVKD. The germline V and J ends were trimmed by 1 base and 5 bases, with 8 bases remaining between them. CDR3 region: CATSDFKPDNEQFF. Written as DNA, the CDR3 is TGTGCCACCAGTGATTTTAAACCCGACAATGAGCAGTTCTTC.

This clonotype was picked up many times. The chain joins TRBV5-1 to TRBJ1-5; 7 bases align to TRBD1. CDR1 is SGHRS and CDR2 is YFSETQ in the germline V gene. The CDR3 extends over 15 amino acids. Losses at the gene ends were 0 bases for V and 3 bases for J; bases not matched to a gene: 3. The DNA of the CDR3 is TGCGCCAGCAGCTTGGCGGGACAGCCCAATCAGCCCCAGCATTTT. Translated: CASSLAGQPNQPQHF.

Ten or more counts support this clonotype. For the CDR3, the DNA is TGTGCCAGCAGTCCGGACAGGGGTCGTTATGAGCAGTTCTTC. It yields the protein CASSPDRGRYEQFF. The J gene is TRBJ2-1, the V gene TRBV2, with TRBD1 matching over 9 bases. There are 14 residues in the CDR3. V dropped 5 bases and J dropped 8; count of bases not matched to a gene: 7. Germline CDR1 is SNHLY and CDR2 is FYNNEI.

This clonotype was seen a few times. The chain is built from TRBV28 and TRBJ1-5; 10 positions agree with TRBD1. The V segment lost 1 base and the J segment 3 bases; nucleotides outside the gene matches: 3. The CDR3 length is 16 residues. Germline assignment: CDR1 MDHEN and CDR2 SYDVKM. Written as DNA, the CDR3 is TGTGCCAGCAGTTTATCGACAGGGGGCTACAATCAGCCCCAGCATTTT. Its protein product is CASSLSTGGYNQPQHF.

V is TRBV4-3 and J is TRBJ2-3; no clear D gene. V dropped 3 bases and J dropped 1 base, with 8 bases sitting between them. Germline-derived CDR1 and CDR2 are LGHNA and YSLEER. The CDR3 consists of 14 residues. CDR3 DNA sequence: TGCGCCAGCAGCCAGTCCCGGGGCACAGATACGCAGTATTTT. It yields the protein CASSQSRGTDTQYF.

This clonotype was seen repeatedly, ten times or more. The chain links TRBV5-6 to TRBJ1-5; 9 positions agree with TRBD1. This CDR3 region has 16 residues. J gave up 7 bases and V 0 bases, and 8 bases lay outside the gene matches. Germline CDR1 SGHDT, CDR2 YYEEEE. CDR3 nucleotide sequence: TGTGCCAGCAGCTTGGGGGGCGGGACAGGGAAGCAGCCCCAGCATTTT. Translation gives CASSLGGGTGKQPQHF.

The chain links TRBV12-3 or TRBV12-4 to TRBJ1-1; TRBD1 is a possible D gene (6 bases). CDR3 size: 14 residues. V was pared by 3 bases and J by 4 bases, with 12 bases between. The DNA of the CDR3 is TGTGCCAGCAGTTTTAACCTAGGGGGCACTGAAGCTTTCTTT. Translating it yields CASSFNLGGTEAFF.

The rearrangement uses TRBV9 and TRBJ2-4, with D tentatively TRBD1 (6 bases). The CDR3 is made up of 14 amino acids. Germline V gives CDR1 SGDLS, CDR2 YYNGEE. Trimming took off 4 bases at V and 8 bases at J, with 16 bases between the two ends. CDR3 nucleotides: TGTGCCAGCAGCCCCCGCCAACAGGGACACATTCAGTACTTC. Translation gives CASSPRQQGHIQYF.